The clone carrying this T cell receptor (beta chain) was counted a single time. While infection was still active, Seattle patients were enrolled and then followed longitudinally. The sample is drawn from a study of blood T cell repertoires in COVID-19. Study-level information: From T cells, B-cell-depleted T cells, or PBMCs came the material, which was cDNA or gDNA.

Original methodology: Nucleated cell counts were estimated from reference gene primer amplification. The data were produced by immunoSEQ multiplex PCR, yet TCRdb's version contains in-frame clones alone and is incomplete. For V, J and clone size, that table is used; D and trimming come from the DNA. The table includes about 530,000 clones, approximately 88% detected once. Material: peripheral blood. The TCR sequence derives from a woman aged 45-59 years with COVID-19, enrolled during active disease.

CDR3 DNA: TGTGCCAGTAGCCGCCCGGGACTATACACCGGGGAGCTGTTTTTT. Protein product: CASSRPGLYTGELFF. J is TRBJ2-2 and V is TRBV19, with TRBD2 matching 7 bases. CDR1 and CDR2 from the germline V gene are LNHDA and SQIVND (reference sequence). The CDR3 has 15 residues. V was clipped by 6 bases and J by 3 bases; unmatched bases: 7.